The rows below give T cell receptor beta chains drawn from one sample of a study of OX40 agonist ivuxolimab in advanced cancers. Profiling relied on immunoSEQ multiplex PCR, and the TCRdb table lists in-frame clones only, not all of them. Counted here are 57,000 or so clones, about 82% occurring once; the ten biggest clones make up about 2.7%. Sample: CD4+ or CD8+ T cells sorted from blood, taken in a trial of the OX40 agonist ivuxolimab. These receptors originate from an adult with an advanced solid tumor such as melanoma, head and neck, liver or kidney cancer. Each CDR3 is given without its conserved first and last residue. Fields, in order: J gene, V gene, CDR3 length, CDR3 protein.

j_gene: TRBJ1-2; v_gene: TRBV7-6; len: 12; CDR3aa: ASSKLGQGYGYT
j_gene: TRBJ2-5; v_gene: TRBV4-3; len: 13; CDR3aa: ASSQYGTGQETQY
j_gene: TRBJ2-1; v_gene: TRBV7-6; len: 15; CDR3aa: ASSLRGGSGSGDEQF
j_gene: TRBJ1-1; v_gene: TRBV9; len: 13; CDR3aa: ASSVVRDPNTEAF
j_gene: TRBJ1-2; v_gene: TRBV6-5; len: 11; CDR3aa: ASSRTGIYGYT
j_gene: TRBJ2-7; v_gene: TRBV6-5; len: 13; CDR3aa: ASSYSGQGDYEQY
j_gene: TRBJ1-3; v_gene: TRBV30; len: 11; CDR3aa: AWSLGYWNTIY
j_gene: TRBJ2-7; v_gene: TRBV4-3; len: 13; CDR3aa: ASSQARSKYMEQY
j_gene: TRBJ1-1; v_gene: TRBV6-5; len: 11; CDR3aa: ASGEGAYTEAF
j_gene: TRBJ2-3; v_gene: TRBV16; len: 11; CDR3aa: ASSRTSGRTQY
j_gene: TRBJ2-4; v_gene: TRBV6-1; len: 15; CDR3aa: ASSEVAGGGTKNIQY
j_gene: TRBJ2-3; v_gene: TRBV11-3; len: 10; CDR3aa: ASSLYTDTQY
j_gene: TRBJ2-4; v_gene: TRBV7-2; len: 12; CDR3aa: ASSFSRAKNIQY
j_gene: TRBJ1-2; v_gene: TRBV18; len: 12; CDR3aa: ASSPPGVVYGYT
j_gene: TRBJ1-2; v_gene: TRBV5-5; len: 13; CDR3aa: ASSLEGFPNYGYT
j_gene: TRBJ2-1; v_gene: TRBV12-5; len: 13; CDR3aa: ASGDARRPHNEQF
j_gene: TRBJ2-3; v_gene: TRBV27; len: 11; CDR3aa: ASALIGRDTQY
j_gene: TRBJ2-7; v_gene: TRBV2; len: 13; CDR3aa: ASNFIGPKSYEQY
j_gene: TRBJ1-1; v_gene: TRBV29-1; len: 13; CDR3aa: SVIGGVGFSTEAF
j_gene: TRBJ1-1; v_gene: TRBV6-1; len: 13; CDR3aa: ASSTQGTGGTEAF
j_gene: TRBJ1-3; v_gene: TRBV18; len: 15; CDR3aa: ASSPPQGRSSGNTIY
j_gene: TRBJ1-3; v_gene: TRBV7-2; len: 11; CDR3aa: ASSLPVGNTIY
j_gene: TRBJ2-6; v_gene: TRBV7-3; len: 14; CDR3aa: ASSLWTSGGANVLT
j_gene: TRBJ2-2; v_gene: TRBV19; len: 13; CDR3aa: ASSRQGGNTGELF
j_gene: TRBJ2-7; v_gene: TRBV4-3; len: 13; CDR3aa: ASSSGTQGQNEQY
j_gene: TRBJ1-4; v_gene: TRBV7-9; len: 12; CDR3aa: ASSYRGANEKLF
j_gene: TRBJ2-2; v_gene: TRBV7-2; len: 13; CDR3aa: ASSYRVTHTGELF
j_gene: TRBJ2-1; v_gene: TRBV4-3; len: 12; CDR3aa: ASSQVVGLGEQF
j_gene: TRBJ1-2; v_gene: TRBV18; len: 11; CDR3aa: ASSPTGNYGYT
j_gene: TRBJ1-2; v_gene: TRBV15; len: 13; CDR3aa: ATSNPKRGSYGYT
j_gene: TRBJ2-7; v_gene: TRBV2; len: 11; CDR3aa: ASSAEGETQQY
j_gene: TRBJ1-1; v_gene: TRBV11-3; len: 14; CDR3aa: ASSSLTGGTVTEAF
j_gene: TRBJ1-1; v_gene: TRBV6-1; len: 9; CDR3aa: ASIWITEAF
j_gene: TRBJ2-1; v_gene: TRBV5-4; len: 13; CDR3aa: ASSLGAGGYNEQF
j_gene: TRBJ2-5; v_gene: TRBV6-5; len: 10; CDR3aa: ASSYRVETQY
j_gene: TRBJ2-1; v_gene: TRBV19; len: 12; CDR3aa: ASSLAGFNNEQF
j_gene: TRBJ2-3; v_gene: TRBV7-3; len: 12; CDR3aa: ASSHSGRDDTQY
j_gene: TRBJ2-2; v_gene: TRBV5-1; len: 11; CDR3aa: ASPAANTGELF
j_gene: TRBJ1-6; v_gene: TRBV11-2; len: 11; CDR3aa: ASRELLESPLH
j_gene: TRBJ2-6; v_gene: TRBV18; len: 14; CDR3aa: ASSPATASGANVLT
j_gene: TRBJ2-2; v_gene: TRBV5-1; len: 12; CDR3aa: ASRGQLHTGELF
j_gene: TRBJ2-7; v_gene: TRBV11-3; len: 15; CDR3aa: ASSLNPTGVILLEQY
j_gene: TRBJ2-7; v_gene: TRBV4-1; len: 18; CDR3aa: ASSQGSLAGQVGNSYEQY
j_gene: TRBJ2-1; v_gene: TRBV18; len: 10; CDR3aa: ASSETSAEQF
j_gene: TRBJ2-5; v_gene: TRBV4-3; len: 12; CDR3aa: ASSQDSTQETQY
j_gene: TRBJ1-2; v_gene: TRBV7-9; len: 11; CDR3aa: ASSLEQGYGYT
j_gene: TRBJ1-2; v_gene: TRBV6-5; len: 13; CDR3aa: ASSYSTAGSGGYT
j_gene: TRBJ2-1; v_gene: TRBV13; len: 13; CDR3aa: ASSLVTSGINEQF
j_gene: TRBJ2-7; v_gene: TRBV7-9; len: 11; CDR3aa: AIPGQGLYEQY
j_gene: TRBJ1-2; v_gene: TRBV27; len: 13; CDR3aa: ASSSLRTEGYGYT
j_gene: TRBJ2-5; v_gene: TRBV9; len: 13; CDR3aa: ASSTAGTSGETQY
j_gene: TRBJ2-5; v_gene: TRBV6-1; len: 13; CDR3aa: ASSGKGTHQETQY
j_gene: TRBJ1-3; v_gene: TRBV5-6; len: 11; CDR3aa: ASSPVGRNTIY
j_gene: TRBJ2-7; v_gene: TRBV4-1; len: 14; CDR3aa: ASSPRQGATAYEQY
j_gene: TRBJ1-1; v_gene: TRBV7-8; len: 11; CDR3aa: ASSFSGEGKAF
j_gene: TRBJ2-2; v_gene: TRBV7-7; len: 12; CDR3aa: ASSSRRDAGELF
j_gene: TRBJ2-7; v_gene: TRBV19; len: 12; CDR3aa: ASSMTPSSYEQY
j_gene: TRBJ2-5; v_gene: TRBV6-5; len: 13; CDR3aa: ASTEGDRVWETQY